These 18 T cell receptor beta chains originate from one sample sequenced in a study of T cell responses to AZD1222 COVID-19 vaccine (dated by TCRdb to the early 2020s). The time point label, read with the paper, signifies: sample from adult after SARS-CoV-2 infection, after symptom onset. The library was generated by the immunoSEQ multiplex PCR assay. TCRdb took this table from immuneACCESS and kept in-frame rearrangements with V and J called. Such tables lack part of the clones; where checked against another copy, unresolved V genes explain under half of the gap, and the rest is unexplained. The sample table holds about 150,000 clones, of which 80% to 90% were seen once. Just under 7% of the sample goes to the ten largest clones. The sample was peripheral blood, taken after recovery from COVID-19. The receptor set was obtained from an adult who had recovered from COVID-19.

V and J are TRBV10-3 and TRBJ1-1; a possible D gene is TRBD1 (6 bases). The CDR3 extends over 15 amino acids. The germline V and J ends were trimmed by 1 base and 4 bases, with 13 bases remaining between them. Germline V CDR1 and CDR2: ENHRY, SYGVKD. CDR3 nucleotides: TGTGCCATCAGTGAGTTTGGTGGAGGGGGCACTGAAGCTTTCTTT. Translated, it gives CAISEFGGGGTEAFF.

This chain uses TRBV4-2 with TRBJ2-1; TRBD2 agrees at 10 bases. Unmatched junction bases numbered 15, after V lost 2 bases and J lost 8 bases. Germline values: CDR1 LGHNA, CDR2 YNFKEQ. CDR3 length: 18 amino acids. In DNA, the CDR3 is TGTGCCAGCAGCCAATCCTTCCCACTTAGCGGGGGGCCCTATGAGCAGTTCTTC. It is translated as CASSQSFPLSGGPYEQFF.

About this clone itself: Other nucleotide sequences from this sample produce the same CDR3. The CDR3 DNA reads TGTGCCAGCTCACCGGGACTTCAAGAGACCCAGTACTTC. It translates to CASSPGLQETQYF. The V gene is TRBV18, the J gene TRBJ2-5, with D possibly matching TRBD2 (6 bases). Trimming stripped 3 bases from V and 2 bases from J, with 7 bases between. Per the germline V gene, CDR1 is KGHSH and CDR2 is LQKENI. This CDR3 has 13 residues.

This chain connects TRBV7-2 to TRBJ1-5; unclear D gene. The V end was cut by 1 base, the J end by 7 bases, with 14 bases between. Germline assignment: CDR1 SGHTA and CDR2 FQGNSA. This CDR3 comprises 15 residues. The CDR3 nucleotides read TGTGCCAGCAGCTTAGTTCGGCAGGTCGGGCAGCCCCAGCATTTT. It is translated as CASSLVRQVGQPQHF.

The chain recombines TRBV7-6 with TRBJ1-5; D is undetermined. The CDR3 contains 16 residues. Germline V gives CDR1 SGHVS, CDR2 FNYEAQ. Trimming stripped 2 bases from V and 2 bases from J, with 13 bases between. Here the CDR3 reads CASSLSDRTGNQPQHF. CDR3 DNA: TGTGCCAGCAGCTTATCAGACCGGACGGGCAATCAGCCCCAGCATTTT.

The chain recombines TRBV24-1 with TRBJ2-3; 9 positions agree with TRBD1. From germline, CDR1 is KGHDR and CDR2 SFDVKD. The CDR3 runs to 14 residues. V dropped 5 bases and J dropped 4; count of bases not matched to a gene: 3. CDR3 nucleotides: TGTGCCACCAGTGGGGACAGGGTGCCAGATACGCAGTATTTT. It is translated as CATSGDRVPDTQYF.

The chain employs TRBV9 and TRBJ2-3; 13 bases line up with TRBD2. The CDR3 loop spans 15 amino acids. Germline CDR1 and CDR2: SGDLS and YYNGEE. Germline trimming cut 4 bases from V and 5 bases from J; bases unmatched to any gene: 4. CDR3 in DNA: TGTGCCAGCAGCCGAAGACTAGCGGGAGGAGATACGCAGTATTTT. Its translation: CASSRRLAGGDTQYF.

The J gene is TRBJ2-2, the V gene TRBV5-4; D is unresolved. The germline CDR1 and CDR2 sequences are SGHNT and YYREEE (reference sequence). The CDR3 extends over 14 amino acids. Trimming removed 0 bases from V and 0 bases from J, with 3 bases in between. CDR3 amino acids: CASSLDANTGELFF. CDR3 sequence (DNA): TGTGCCAGCAGCTTGGACGCGAACACCGGGGAGCTGTTTTTT.

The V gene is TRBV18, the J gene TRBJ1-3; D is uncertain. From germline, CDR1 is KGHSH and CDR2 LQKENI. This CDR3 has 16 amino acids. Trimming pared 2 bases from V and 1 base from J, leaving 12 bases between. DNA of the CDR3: TGTGCCAGCTCACCATCGTGGGTAGGATCTGGAAACACCATATATTTT. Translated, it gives CASSPSWVGSGNTIYF.

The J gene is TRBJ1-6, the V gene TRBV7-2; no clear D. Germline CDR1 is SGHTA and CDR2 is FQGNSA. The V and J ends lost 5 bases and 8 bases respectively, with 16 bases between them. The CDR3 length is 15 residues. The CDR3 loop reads CASSPQWSRDSPLHF. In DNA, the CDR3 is TGTGCCAGCAGCCCTCAATGGTCCCGAGATTCACCCCTCCACTTT.

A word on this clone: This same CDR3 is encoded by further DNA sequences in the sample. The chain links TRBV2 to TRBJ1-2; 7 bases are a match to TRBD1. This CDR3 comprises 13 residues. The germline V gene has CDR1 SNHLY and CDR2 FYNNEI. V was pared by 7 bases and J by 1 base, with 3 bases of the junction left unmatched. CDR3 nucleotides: TGTGCCAGCAAAAGGGACAGTAACTATGGCTACACCTTC. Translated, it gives CASKRDSNYGYTF.

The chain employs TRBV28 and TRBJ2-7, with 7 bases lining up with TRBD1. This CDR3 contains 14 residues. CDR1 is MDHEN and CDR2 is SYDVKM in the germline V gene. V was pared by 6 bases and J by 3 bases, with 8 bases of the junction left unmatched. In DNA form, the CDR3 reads TGTGCCAGCAGCTCAGGGGGATTCGGCTACGAGCAGTACTTC. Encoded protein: CASSSGGFGYEQYF.

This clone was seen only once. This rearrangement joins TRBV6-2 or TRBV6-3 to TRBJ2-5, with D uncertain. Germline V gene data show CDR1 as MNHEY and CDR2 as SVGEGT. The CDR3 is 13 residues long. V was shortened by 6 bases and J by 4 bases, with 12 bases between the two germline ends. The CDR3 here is CASSGGRLETQYF. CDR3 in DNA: TGTGCCAGCAGCGGTGGCAGGTTAGAGACCCAGTACTTC.

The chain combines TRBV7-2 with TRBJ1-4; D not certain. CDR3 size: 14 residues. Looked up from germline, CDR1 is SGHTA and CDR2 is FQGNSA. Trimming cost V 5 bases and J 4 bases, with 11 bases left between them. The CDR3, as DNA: TGTGCCAGCAGCCGCGGACGGCTTAATGAAAAACTGTTTTTT. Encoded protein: CASSRGRLNEKLFF.

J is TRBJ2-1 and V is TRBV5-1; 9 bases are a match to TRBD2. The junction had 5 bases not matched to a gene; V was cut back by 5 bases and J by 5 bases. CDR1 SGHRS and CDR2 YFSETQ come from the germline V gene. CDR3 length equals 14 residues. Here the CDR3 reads CASRYSGSDNEQFF. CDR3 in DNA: TGCGCCAGCAGATATAGCGGGAGCGACAATGAGCAGTTCTTC.

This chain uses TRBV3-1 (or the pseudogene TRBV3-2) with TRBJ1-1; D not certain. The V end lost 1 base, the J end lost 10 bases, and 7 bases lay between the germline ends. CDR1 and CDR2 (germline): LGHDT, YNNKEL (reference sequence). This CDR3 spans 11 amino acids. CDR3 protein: CASSQGQRAFF. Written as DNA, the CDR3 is TGTGCCAGCAGCCAAGGGCAGAGAGCTTTCTTT.

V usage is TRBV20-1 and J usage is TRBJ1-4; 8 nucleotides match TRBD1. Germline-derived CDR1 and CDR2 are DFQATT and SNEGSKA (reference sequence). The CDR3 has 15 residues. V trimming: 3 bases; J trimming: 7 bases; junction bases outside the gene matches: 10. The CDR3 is CSASLPGGVGEKLFF. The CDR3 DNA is TGCAGTGCTAGTTTACCAGGGGGCGTAGGTGAAAAACTGTTTTTT.

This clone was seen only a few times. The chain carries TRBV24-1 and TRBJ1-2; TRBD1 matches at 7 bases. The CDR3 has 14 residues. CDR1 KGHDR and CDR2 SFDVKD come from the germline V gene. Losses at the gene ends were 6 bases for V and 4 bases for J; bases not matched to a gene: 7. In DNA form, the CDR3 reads TGTGCCACCAGTAACAGGGGTCTTAGCTATGGCTACACCTTC. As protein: CATSNRGLSYGYTF.